Presented here are 20 T cell receptor beta chains from one specimen sequenced in a study of CD8 T cells in Susac syndrome. Random hexamers were used to reverse transcribe an amount of roughly 0.5 to 1 ug RNA. TCRdb reanalysed the immunoSEQ multiplex PCR reads using MiXCR and keeps one entry per CDR3 protein. The table includes around 190,000 distinct CDR3 sequences, approximately 95% detected once. Specimen: CD8+ T cells from PBMCs. The receptor set was obtained from a human donor with multiple sclerosis.

The V and J genes are TRBV2 and TRBJ1-2; D is uncertain. V was pared by 7 bases and J by 4 bases, with 7 bases between. The CDR3 is made up of 11 amino acids. Germline V gene lookup returns CDR1 SNHLY and CDR2 FYNNEI. CDR3 in amino acids: CASTVFYGYTF. The CDR3 DNA reads as TGTGCCAGCACGGTATTCTATGGCTACACCTTC.

As DNA, the CDR3 is TGCAGCGTTGGGACAGGGGGAGATCAGCCCCAGCATTTT. This codes for CSVGTGGDQPQHF. V and J are TRBV29-1 and TRBJ1-5; 10 bases line up with TRBD1. The CDR3 consists of 13 residues. V trimming: 4 bases; J trimming: 5 bases; junction bases outside the gene matches: 2. CDR1 SQVTM and CDR2 ANQGSEA come from the germline V gene.

The chain combines TRBV29-1 with TRBJ1-2; D gene uncertain. Germline V gene sequence: CDR1 SQVTM, CDR2 ANQGSEA. V was clipped by 6 bases and J by 2 bases, with 13 bases between them. The CDR3 contains 13 residues. CDR3 loop: CSVYFDVNYGYTF. In DNA, the CDR3 is TGCAGCGTCTATTTCGACGTCAACTATGGCTACACCTTC. The full variable domain, its missing parts supplied by reference TRBV29-1 and TRBJ1-2, is SAVISQKPSRDICQRGTSLTIQCQVDSQVTMMFWYRQQPGQSLTLIATANQGSEATYESGFVIDKFPISRPNLTFSTLTVSNMSPEDSSIYLCSVYFDVNYGYTFGSGTRLTVV.

The J gene is TRBJ2-7, the V gene TRBV3-1, with unresolved D. The germline CDR1 and CDR2 sequences are LGHDT and YNNKEL (reference sequence). The V and J ends lost 5 bases and 4 bases respectively, with 12 bases between them. CDR3 length: 13 residues. CDR3 amino acids: CASSSSPGYEQYF. In DNA, the CDR3 is TGTGCCAGCAGCTCATCCCCCGGTTACGAGCAGTACTTC.

This chain connects TRBV7-2 to TRBJ2-1; no reliable D call. CDR3 length: 11 residues. Trimming took 6 bases from V and 12 from J, leaving 12 bases between them. CDR1 is SGHTA and CDR2 is FQGNSA in the germline V gene. The DNA of the CDR3 is TGTGCCAGCAGGTCCGGGTCCTCGCAGTTCTTC. This gives the protein CASRSGSSQFF.

V is TRBV6-1 and J is TRBJ2-5; D tentatively reads TRBD1 or TRBD2 (6 bases each). The V end lost 7 bases, the J end lost 4 bases, and 19 bases lay between the germline ends. This CDR3 has 15 residues. CDR1 and CDR2 from the germline V gene are MNHNS and SASEGT. CDR3 sequence reads: CASTVGRGGGETQYF. The CDR3 DNA reads TGTGCCAGCACGGTCGGCCGAGGAGGGGGAGAGACCCAGTACTTC.

The chain uses TRBV5-1 and TRBJ2-4; tentative D call: TRBD2 (6 bases). There are 16 residues in the CDR3. V lost 3 bases, J lost 3 bases, and 16 bases lay in between. Germline assignment: CDR1 SGHRS and CDR2 YFSETQ. CDR3 sequence: CASSSGVVRDKNIQYF. The DNA for the CDR3 is TGCGCCAGCAGCTCGGGAGTGGTCAGAGACAAAAACATTCAGTACTTC.

This sequence joins TRBV30 and TRBJ2-7; TRBD2 might be the D (5 bases). CDR3 length: 13 residues. The germline CDR1 and CDR2 sequences are GTSNPN and SVGIG (reference sequence). V lost 1 base to trimming and J lost 6 bases, with 13 bases between them. Here the CDR3 reads CAWSESTGGEQYF. DNA for the CDR3: TGTGCCTGGAGTGAATCCACCGGAGGCGAGCAGTACTTC.

The V and J genes are TRBV29-1 and TRBJ2-7; TRBD1 is a possible D gene (5 bases). The CDR3 covers 13 residues. Trimming pared 2 bases from V and 2 bases from J, leaving 10 bases between. The germline V gene has CDR1 SQVTM and CDR2 ANQGSEA. CDR3 sequence reads: CSVELDKPYEQYF. The CDR3 DNA is TGCAGCGTTGAACTGGACAAGCCCTACGAGCAGTACTTC.

The chain links TRBV9 to TRBJ2-1; D may be TRBD2 (6 bases). CDR3 length: 13 residues. Germline-derived CDR1 and CDR2 are SGDLS and YYNGEE. Trimming cost V 3 bases and J 5 bases, with 9 bases left between them. CDR3 sequence reads: CASSAGTDNEQFF. DNA for the CDR3: TGTGCCAGCAGCGCGGGGACTGACAATGAGCAGTTCTTC.

This chain uses TRBV25-1 with TRBJ2-7, with D perhaps matching TRBD2 (7 bases). Germline-derived CDR1 and CDR2 are MGHDK and SYGVNS. The CDR3 is 17 amino acids. Trimming cost V 4 bases and J 2 bases, with 21 bases left between them. The CDR3 is CASSGDYRVNLTYEQYF. In DNA, the CDR3 is TGTGCCAGCAGTGGGGACTACAGGGTGAATTTGACCTACGAGCAGTACTTC.

This clonotype has just one count. The V and J genes are TRBV4-2 and TRBJ2-7, with 13 positions matching TRBD2. V lost 1 base and J lost 7; bases outside the gene matches: 10. The CDR3 extends over 17 amino acids. In germline, CDR1 is LGHNA, CDR2 YNFKEQ. The CDR3 loop is CASSQGIGLAGAEEQYF. CDR3 bases: TGTGCCAGCAGCCAAGGAATCGGACTAGCGGGAGCTGAAGAGCAGTACTTC.

V usage is TRBV5-1 and J usage is TRBJ2-1; the match to TRBD2 covers 8 bases. The CDR3 spans 17 residues. Germline assignment: CDR1 SGHRS and CDR2 YFSETQ. V trimming: 0 bases; J trimming: 4 bases; junction bases outside the gene matches: 9. DNA of the CDR3: TGCGCCAGCAGCTTGGATTGGCGAGCGGGAGTTTACAATGAGCAGTTCTTC. Its protein product is CASSLDWRAGVYNEQFF.

The chain has TRBV6-5 and TRBJ2-7; 10 bases align to TRBD1. The CDR3 spans 15 residues. Germline CDR1 MNHEY, CDR2 SVGAGI. V lost 6 bases and J lost 5; bases outside the gene matches: 10. The CDR3 DNA sequence: TGTGCCAGCAGAGGAGGCGGGGACAGGGGCCACGAGCAGTACTTC. Its translation is CASRGGGDRGHEQYF.

The chain employs TRBV27 and TRBJ1-1; no firm D call. This CDR3 spans 14 amino acids. V was cut by 3 bases and J by 3 bases, with 11 bases left in between. CDR1 is MNHEY, CDR2 SMNVEV, per germline (reference sequence). In nucleotides, the CDR3 is TGTGCCAGCAGTTTTGGGCAGCCTTACACTGAAGCTTTCTTT. Encoded protein: CASSFGQPYTEAFF.

J is TRBJ2-7 and V is TRBV29-1; 7 bases fit TRBD2. J was trimmed by 1 base and V by 4 bases; bases with no gene match: 10. CDR3 length: 15 amino acids. Germline V gene data show CDR1 as SQVTM and CDR2 as ANQGSEA. In nucleotides, the CDR3 is TGCAGCGTTGTCCCCGGGGAGGGTTCGTCCTACGAGCAGTACTTC. The encoded protein is CSVVPGEGSSYEQYF.

This chain links TRBV9 with TRBJ2-2; D call uncertain. Trimming removed 4 bases at V and 1 base at J, with 2 bases between. The CDR3 is 12 residues long. Germline V gene sequence: CDR1 SGDLS, CDR2 YYNGEE. The CDR3 spells CASSMNTGELFF. CDR3 nucleotide sequence: TGTGCCAGCAGCATGAACACCGGGGAGCTGTTTTTT.

The chain combines TRBV21-1 with TRBJ2-1; TRBD1, the D gene given by the table, was not confirmed from the DNA. TRBV21-1 is labeled a pseudogene. The CDR3 is 15 amino acids. DNA of the CDR3: TGTGCCAGCAGCAAAGAACAGGACGACTGGGATGAGCAGTTCTTC. It codes for CASSKEQDDWDEQFF.

The V gene is TRBV13, the J gene TRBJ1-1; perhaps TRBD1 as D (5 bases). Germline V lookup: CDR1 PRHDT, CDR2 FYEKMQ (reference sequence). The V and J ends lost 5 bases and 2 bases respectively, with 12 bases between them. This CDR3 is built from 14 residues. DNA of the CDR3: TGTGCCAGCAGCAACAGGCTTGTAAACACTGAAGCTTTCTTT. Residues: CASSNRLVNTEAFF.

The chain couples TRBV13 to TRBJ2-5; TRBD2 aligns across 9 bases. The V segment lost 5 bases and the J segment 5 bases; nucleotides outside the gene matches: 15. Germline loops: CDR1 PRHDT, CDR2 FYEKMQ (reference sequence). The CDR3 runs to 17 residues. CDR3 amino acids: CASSPSGARGGMETQYF. The DNA of the CDR3 is TGTGCCAGCAGCCCCTCCGGGGCGCGGGGGGGCATGGAGACCCAGTACTTC.